This TCR beta chain was recovered during a study of PD-1 blockade in classical Hodgkin lymphoma. Overall study results and limits: CD4+ but not CD8+ TCR diversity rose significantly by C4D1. Individuals initiating nivolumab under 1 year after ASCT were excluded. Newly diagnosed patients were reported to start with lower TCR diversity than healthy donors.

TCRdb keeps only in-frame clones here, not all; method: immunoSEQ multiplex PCR. The data contain tens of thousands of clones, 70% to 80% of them singletons. CDR3 size: 14 residues. Trimming removed 7 bases at V and 1 base at J, with 13 bases between. Germline V gene data show CDR1 as MNHNS and CDR2 as SASEGT. On this clone: Its antigen is currently unknown.

Relapse after autologous stem cell transplantation occurred in every patient, and brentuximab vedotin exposure varied. The best responses consisted of complete response, partial response or progressive disease. The sequence derives from a human donor with classical Hodgkin lymphoma. The sequences come from peripheral blood mononuclear cells (PBMCs), collected before the second cycle of nivolumab. The chain is built from TRBV6-1 and TRBJ2-5, with D unresolved. CDR3 in DNA: TGTGCCAGCAATCTGGCCCAGCTCCAAGAGACCCAGTACTTC. Its translation is CASNLAQLQETQYF.